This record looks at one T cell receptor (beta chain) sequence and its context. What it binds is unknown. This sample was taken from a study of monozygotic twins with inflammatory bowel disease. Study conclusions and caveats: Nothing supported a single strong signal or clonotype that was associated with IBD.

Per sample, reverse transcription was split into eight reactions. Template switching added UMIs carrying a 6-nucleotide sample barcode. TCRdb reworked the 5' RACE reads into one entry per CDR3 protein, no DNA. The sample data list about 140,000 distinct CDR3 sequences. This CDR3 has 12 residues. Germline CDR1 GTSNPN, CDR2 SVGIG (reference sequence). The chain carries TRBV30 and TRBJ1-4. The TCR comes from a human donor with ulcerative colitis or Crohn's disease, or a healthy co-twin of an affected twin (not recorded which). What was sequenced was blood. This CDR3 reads CAHAADNEKLFF.